Each of the 13 T cell receptor beta chains below was sequenced from the same sample in a study of cytomegalovirus exposure and HLA in healthy donors. Researchers ran the PCR with 60 Vbeta and 13 Jbeta primers. Here immunoSEQ multiplex PCR was the method, and the copy in TCRdb shows in-frame clones only, minus some. The sample includes some 100,000 clones, 80% to 90% seen only once; the top ten take more than 1%. Sequencing used PBMCs. The receptors stem from a woman in her late teens or twenties in good health and CMV-seronegative.

The chain employs TRBV29-1 and TRBJ2-3; the D is unclear. The CDR3 sequence is 15 residues long. The germline V gene has CDR1 SQVTM and CDR2 ANQGSEA. Trimming shortened V by 3 bases and J by 1 base, and 14 bases separated the two germline ends. The CDR3 DNA follows: TGCAGCGTTGATGGTATTCGAGAACGCACAGATACGCAGTATTTT. It yields the protein CSVDGIRERTDTQYF.

The CDR3 spells CSGVSGYEQYF. For the CDR3, the DNA is TGCAGCGGAGTCTCAGGCTACGAGCAGTACTTC. This chain links TRBV29-1 with TRBJ2-7; no clear D. Between the trimmed V and J ends, which lost 7 bases and 3 bases, there was a span of 10 bases. The CDR3 has 11 amino acids. Per germline, CDR1 SQVTM and CDR2 ANQGSEA.

This sequence joins TRBV10-3 and TRBJ1-2; the D gene is possibly TRBD1 (6 bases). Trimming cost V 4 bases and J 9 bases, with 18 bases left between them. Germline CDR1 is ENHRY and CDR2 is SYGVKD. The CDR3 covers 14 residues. CDR3 in DNA: TGTGCCATCAGTGGGGCTGGGGGGGCCTTCCGCTACACCTTC. Its translation: CAISGAGGAFRYTF.

This rearrangement joins TRBV5-1 to TRBJ2-2; TRBD2 agrees at 10 bases. The J segment lost 2 bases and the V segment lost 0 bases, leaving 4 bases of the junction unmatched. This CDR3 spans 17 amino acids. Germline CDR1 and CDR2: SGHRS and YFSETQ. CDR3 coding DNA: TGCGCCAGCAGCTTGGACCCTAGCGGGGGCAACACCGGGGAGCTGTTTTTT. Protein product: CASSLDPSGGNTGELFF.

This clone appeared a single time. This chain uses TRBV27 with TRBJ1-6; D is possibly TRBD1 (5 bases). CDR1 and CDR2 (germline): MNHEY, SMNVEV (reference sequence). V shed 0 bases and J shed 10 bases, with 13 bases lying between them. The CDR3 has 15 amino acids. CDR3 bases: TGTGCCAGCAGTTTATCGAGGGGCGCGGGGTCACCCCTCCACTTT. As protein: CASSLSRGAGSPLHF.

J is TRBJ2-7 and V is TRBV5-1; D possibly corresponds to TRBD1 (6 bases). Per the germline V gene, CDR1 is SGHRS and CDR2 is YFSETQ. CDR3 length: 14 residues. Trimming cost V 0 bases and J 3 bases, with 10 bases left between them. The CDR3 is CASSLGAGDYEQYF. The CDR3 DNA reads as TGCGCCAGCAGCTTGGGGGCAGGGGACTACGAGCAGTACTTC.

The J gene is TRBJ2-7, the V gene TRBV18; D not certain. The CDR3 has 15 residues. Trimming shortened V by 3 bases and J by 0 bases, and 12 bases separated the two germline ends. The germline gives CDR1 KGHSH, CDR2 LQKENI. CDR3 coding DNA: TGTGCCAGCTCACCCTACTACGATAGCTCCTACGAGCAGTACTTC. Its protein is CASSPYYDSSYEQYF.

This rearrangement joins TRBV5-4 to TRBJ2-7; TRBD2 aligns across 12 bases. With V trimmed by 3 bases and J by 0 bases, 4 bases remained unmatched. CDR1 and CDR2 from the germline V gene are SGHNT and YYREEE (reference sequence). This CDR3 spans 16 amino acids. The CDR3 DNA is TGTGCCAGCAGCTGGGCTAGCGGGGGGGACTCCTACGAGCAGTACTTC. This sequence encodes CASSWASGGDSYEQYF.

The chain joins TRBV6-5 to TRBJ2-3; the D gene is possibly TRBD2 (5 bases). Germline CDR1 reads MNHEY; CDR2 reads SVGAGI. The CDR3 spans 14 residues. Trimming removed 5 bases at V and 10 bases at J, with 19 bases between. Here the CDR3 reads CASSDRRAVGSQYF. CDR3 in DNA: TGTGCCAGCAGTGACCGGCGGGCGGTAGGATCGCAGTATTTT.

The V and J genes are TRBV11-2 and TRBJ2-5; 10 nucleotides agree with TRBD2. The CDR3 is made up of 16 amino acids. J lost 5 bases, V lost 7 bases, and 13 bases had no gene match. Germline V gene data show CDR1 as SGHAT and CDR2 as FQNNGV. CDR3 DNA sequence: TGTGCCAGCACCCTGAATCTAGCGGGAGAGGGGGAGACCCAGTACTTC. Its protein product is CASTLNLAGEGETQYF.

This sequence joins TRBV5-4 and TRBJ2-4; TRBD1 matches at 10 bases. Germline-derived CDR1 and CDR2 are SGHNT and YYREEE (reference sequence). V shed 4 bases, J shed 5 bases, and the junction held 3 bases outside the gene matches. This CDR3 contains 14 residues. CDR3 loop: CASSDDRGQNIQYF. CDR3 bases: TGTGCCAGCAGCGACGACAGGGGGCAAAACATTCAGTACTTC.

This clone has just a few counts. The chain uses TRBV6-4 and TRBJ2-3, with 9 positions matching TRBD1. J gave up 3 bases and V 6 bases, and 7 bases lay outside the gene matches. Per germline, CDR1 MRHNA and CDR2 SNTAGT. This CDR3 is 15 amino acids long. CDR3 loop: CASSPGTGTTDTQYF. In nucleotides, the CDR3 is TGTGCCAGCAGCCCCGGGACAGGGACGACAGATACGCAGTATTTT.

This chain uses TRBV27 with TRBJ2-5, with 7 bases lining up with TRBD2. Germline V gives CDR1 MNHEY, CDR2 SMNVEV (reference sequence). With 8 bases clipped from V and 4 bases from J, the junction kept 16 bases outside the gene matches. CDR3 length: 16 residues. CDR3 sequence (DNA): TGTGCCAGCTCCAGTTCCCCCCTGGCGGGGGTAGAGACCCAGTACTTC. Encoded protein: CASSSSPLAGVETQYF.